This TCR beta chain was sequenced in a study of blood T cell repertoires in COVID-19. Study context: Samples of COVID-19 (acute and convalescent) were obtained from the United States, Italy and Spain. The analysed material was cDNA or gDNA that came from T cells, B-cell-depleted T cells, or PBMCs.

Authors' processing steps: Reference gene primers were amplified, and this amplification served to estimate nucleated cell counts. The protocol was immunoSEQ multiplex PCR, while the TCRdb copy is restricted to in-frame clones and leaves out a portion. The DNA was the basis for D and trimming; V, J and clone size are from that table. This table has some 120,000 clones, less than 90% appearing once. Per germline, CDR1 SGHRS and CDR2 YFSETQ. V shed 0 bases, J shed 1 base, and the junction held 2 bases outside the gene matches. This CDR3 comprises 16 residues. The TCR comes from an elderly man with active or convalescent COVID-19. The rearrangement uses TRBV5-1 and TRBJ2-5; 11 nucleotides line up with TRBD1. The sequencing input was peripheral blood. Here the CDR3 DNA reads TGCGCCAGCAGCTTGGGAGGGACAGGGGGCCAAGAGACCCAGTACTTC. Its protein is CASSLGGTGGQETQYF.